These 21 T cell receptor beta chains were all obtained from the same sample, sequenced in a study of shared clonotypes between healthy human individuals. CD45RO negativity and positive selection for CCR7 defined naive CD8 cells, a population that excluded terminally differentiated effector memory CD45RA+ cells. The method was immunoSEQ multiplex PCR; TCRdb's version includes in-frame clones alone and lacks a portion of them. This sample has approximately 2,000,000 clones, with just under 95% found just once. Input material: naive CD8+ T cells from PBMCs. Every receptor here comes from a man aged 18 to 30 in good health. Some clones in this sample may be carry-over from other donors' samples.

The chain joins TRBV5-6 to TRBJ1-5; D ambiguous. Trimming took 3 bases from V and 3 from J, leaving 16 bases between them. Germline lookup yields CDR1 SGHDT and CDR2 YYEEEE. The CDR3 spans 16 residues. The CDR3 nucleotides are TGTGCCAGCAGCTCTTCCCCAGGCAGCCTCAATCAGCCCCAGCATTTT. It codes for CASSSSPGSLNQPQHF.

To note about this clone: The CDR3 does not close with the conserved phenylalanine or tryptophan, likely indicating a read error. Because the CDR3's place on the DNA is in doubt, the DNA is left out and the CDR3 is given as listed by TCRdb. The rearrangement links TRBV11-2 to TRBJ2-7; the listed D gene, TRBD2, was not tested against the DNA. The CDR3 contains 17 residues when both ends are counted. Germline values: CDR1 SGHAT, CDR2 FQNNGV. Here the CDR3 reads CASSLAWGGGLAALVFI.

This clone was found once. V gene TRBV27 combines with J gene TRBJ1-4; no clear D. The CDR3 extends over 13 amino acids. Germline CDR1 MNHEY, CDR2 SMNVEV (reference sequence). V lost 3 bases and J lost 8, with 10 bases in between. The CDR3 DNA is TGTGCCAGCAGTTTCCTAGGTGGGGAAAAACTGTTTTTT. This sequence encodes CASSFLGGEKLFF. The entire variable domain, with the rest obtained from reference TRBV27 and TRBJ1-4, is as follows: EAQVTQNPRYLITVTGKKLTVTCSQNMNHEYMSWYRQDPGLGLRQIYYSMNVEVTDKGDVPEGYKVSRKEKRNFPLILESPSPNQTSLYFCASSFLGGEKLFFGSGTQLSVL.

This chain joins TRBV11-2 and TRBJ2-1, with no clear D. Trimming took off 1 base at V and 2 bases at J, with 12 bases between the two ends. The CDR3 totals 16 residues. Germline V gene lookup returns CDR1 SGHAT and CDR2 FQNNGV. The CDR3 reads CASSLGITPPYNEQFF. In DNA form, the CDR3 reads TGTGCCAGCAGCTTAGGGATAACCCCCCCCTACAATGAGCAGTTCTTC.

In regard to this clone: This CDR3 is also generated by other DNA sequences in the sample. Written as DNA, the CDR3 is TGCAGTGCTAGCCCCAGCTACGAGCAGTACTTC. Protein: CSASPSYEQYF. This chain joins TRBV20-1 and TRBJ2-7; D uncertain. Trimming took off 3 bases at V and 3 bases at J, with 6 bases between the two ends. CDR3 length: 11 residues. CDR1 is DFQATT, CDR2 SNEGSKA, per germline (reference sequence).

The V and J genes are TRBV7-8 and TRBJ2-7; a weak D match, TRBD1 (5 bases). This CDR3 is 14 amino acids long. Germline CDR1 reads SGHVS; CDR2 reads FQNEAQ. V was clipped by 0 bases and J by 2 bases, with 8 bases between them. For the CDR3, the DNA is TGTGCCAGCAGCTTAGCGTTGGGGCCCTACGAGCAGTACTTC. Residues: CASSLALGPYEQYF.

J is TRBJ1-1 and V is TRBV9, with a weak D call TRBD1 (5 bases). The germline CDR1 and CDR2 sequences are SGDLS and YYNGEE. This CDR3 region has 15 residues. Trimming shortened V by 0 bases and J by 6 bases, and 15 bases separated the two germline ends. In nucleotides, the CDR3 is TGTGCCAGCAGCGTAGGGGACTCCCCAAACCCTGAAGCTTTCTTT. Translated, it gives CASSVGDSPNPEAFF.

The CDR3 is CASSELRAGTDTQYF. The CDR3 DNA is TGTGCCAGCAGTGAACTGAGGGCCGGCACAGATACGCAGTATTTT. The genes are TRBV6-1 and TRBJ2-3; perhaps TRBD2 as D (5 bases). The CDR3 sequence is 15 residues long. The V end lost 2 bases, the J end lost 1 base, and 10 bases lay between the germline ends. Germline V gives CDR1 MNHNS, CDR2 SASEGT.

This chain uses TRBV11-2 with TRBJ1-2; TRBD1 might be the D (6 bases). Trimming took 7 bases from V and 5 from J, leaving 14 bases between them. The CDR3 consists of 13 residues. Germline V gene lookup returns CDR1 SGHAT and CDR2 FQNNGV. The CDR3 loop is CASTPDRGYGYTF. CDR3 DNA sequence: TGTGCCAGCACCCCGGACAGAGGTTATGGCTACACCTTC.

The chain employs TRBV7-9 and TRBJ1-1; no clear D. From germline, CDR1 is SEHNR and CDR2 FQNEAQ (reference sequence). The CDR3 is 13 residues long. Trimming cost V 4 bases and J 4 bases, with 10 bases left between them. CDR3 nucleotide sequence: TGTGCCAGCAGCTCCCCAACGGTCACTGAAGCTTTCTTT. Its translation is CASSSPTVTEAFF. Looking up the rest from reference TRBV7-9 and TRBJ1-1 gives the full variable domain: DTGVSQNPRHKITKRGQNVTFRCDPISEHNRLYWYRQTLGQGPEFLTYFQNEAQLEKSRLLSDRFSAERPKGSFSTLEIQRTEQGDSAMYLCASSSPTVTEAFFGQGTRLTVV.

The sample holds one count of this clone. The rearrangement joins TRBV7-8 to TRBJ1-2; D remains ambiguous. The V and J ends lost 0 bases and 8 bases respectively, with 13 bases between them. The CDR3 covers 14 residues. Germline assignment: CDR1 SGHVS and CDR2 FQNEAQ. CDR3 sequence: CASSLAMSGEGYTF. As DNA, the CDR3 is TGTGCCAGCAGCTTAGCGATGAGTGGGGAAGGCTACACCTTC.

The J gene is TRBJ1-5, the V gene TRBV2; D remains unclear. The CDR3 loop spans 13 amino acids. The germline CDR1 and CDR2 sequences are SNHLY and FYNNEI. V lost 2 bases and J 2 bases, leaving 4 bases between the germline ends. The CDR3 reads CASSELGNQPQHF. In DNA, the CDR3 is TGTGCCAGCAGTGAACTTGGCAATCAGCCCCAGCATTTT. Combining the CDR3 with reference TRBV2 and TRBJ1-5 gives the whole variable domain EPEVTQTPSHQVTQMGQEVILRCVPISNHLYFYWYRQILGQKVEFLVSFYNNEISEKSEIFDDQFSVERPDGSNFTLKIRSTKLEDSAMYFCASSELGNQPQHFGDGTRLSIL.

This sequence joins TRBV2 and TRBJ2-5, with 9 bases lining up with TRBD2. The J segment lost 2 bases and the V segment lost 6 bases, leaving 16 bases of the junction unmatched. CDR1 is SNHLY, CDR2 FYNNEI, per germline. CDR3 size: 18 residues. CDR3 protein: CASRKGREIAGAQETQYF. The DNA of the CDR3 is TGTGCCAGCAGGAAAGGCAGGGAAATAGCGGGAGCGCAAGAGACCCAGTACTTC.

The chain employs TRBV4-1 and TRBJ2-7; D may be TRBD1 (6 bases). The CDR3 contains 14 residues. V gave up 3 bases and J gave up 2 bases, with 11 bases separating them. Per the germline V gene, CDR1 is MGHRA and CDR2 is YSYEKL. The CDR3 DNA is TGCGCCAGCAGCCAGACCAGGGGTCCCTACGAGCAGTACTTC. This sequence encodes CASSQTRGPYEQYF.

V usage is TRBV7-2 and J usage is TRBJ2-7; possible D gene TRBD2, 6 bases. CDR1 is SGHTA and CDR2 is FQGNSA in the germline V gene. The CDR3 has 14 amino acids. Trimming pared 0 bases from V and 5 bases from J, leaving 11 bases between. The CDR3 region is CASSLAPSAHEQYF. CDR3 DNA sequence: TGTGCCAGCAGCTTAGCGCCTAGCGCCCACGAGCAGTACTTC.

The chain is built from TRBV7-9 and TRBJ2-7, with 12 bases that match TRBD1. The CDR3 length is 15 residues. Germline CDR1 is SEHNR and CDR2 is FQNEAQ (reference sequence). The V gene end was trimmed by 1 base and the J gene end by 2 bases; junction bases not matched to a gene: 0. The CDR3 sequence is CASSLGDRGPYEQYF. In DNA form, the CDR3 reads TGTGCCAGCAGCTTAGGGGACAGGGGGCCCTACGAGCAGTACTTC. The full variable domain, rest sourced from reference TRBV7-9 and TRBJ2-7, is DTGVSQNPRHKITKRGQNVTFRCDPISEHNRLYWYRQTLGQGPEFLTYFQNEAQLEKSRLLSDRFSAERPKGSFSTLEIQRTEQGDSAMYLCASSLGDRGPYEQYFGPGTRLTVT.

CDR3 loop: CASEPNDGYEQYF. CDR3 nucleotides: TGTGCCAGTGAACCTAACGACGGTTACGAGCAGTACTTC. This chain uses TRBV25-1 with TRBJ2-7, with D unresolved. Germline CDR1 MGHDK, CDR2 SYGVNS. The ends were cut back, 9 bases at V and 4 bases at J, with 16 bases in the middle. The CDR3 sequence is 13 residues long.

The chain couples TRBV7-3 to TRBJ2-7; tentatively, D is TRBD2 (7 bases). Trimming removed 1 base from V and 3 bases from J, with 10 bases in between. There are 14 residues in the CDR3. The germline gives CDR1 SGHTA, CDR2 FQGTGA. The CDR3 reads CASSLIGGDYEQYF. The CDR3 DNA reads TGTGCCAGCAGCTTAATAGGGGGGGACTACGAGCAGTACTTC.

This clone was found once. The genes are TRBV23-1 and TRBJ2-6; 9 bases agree with TRBD1. TRBV23-1 is an open reading frame whose function is uncertain. V dropped 0 bases and J dropped 1; count of bases not matched to a gene: 13. There are 21 residues in the CDR3. The DNA for the CDR3 is TGCGCCAGCAGTCAATCGAAAGGAAGACAGGGGGTTATATCTGGGGCCAACGTCCTGACTTTC. It yields the protein CASSQSKGRQGVISGANVLTF.

The chain recombines TRBV6-5 with TRBJ2-6; D unclear. In germline, CDR1 is MNHEY, CDR2 SVGAGI. V lost 6 bases to trimming and J lost 4 bases, with 7 bases between them. This CDR3 has 13 residues. CDR3: CASSSLGANVLTF. The CDR3 bases are TGTGCCAGCAGCTCCCTCGGGGCCAACGTCCTGACTTTC.

CDR3 DNA: TGTGCCACCAGCAGTGCAACGGGGGCCTGGAACGAGCAGTACTTC. Protein sequence: CATSSATGAWNEQYF. V gene TRBV15 combines with J gene TRBJ2-7, with D possibly called TRBD1 or TRBD2 (6 bases each). Germline values: CDR1 LNHNV, CDR2 YYDKDF (reference sequence). The CDR3 has 15 residues. The germline V and J ends were trimmed by 3 bases and 5 bases, with 17 bases remaining between them.